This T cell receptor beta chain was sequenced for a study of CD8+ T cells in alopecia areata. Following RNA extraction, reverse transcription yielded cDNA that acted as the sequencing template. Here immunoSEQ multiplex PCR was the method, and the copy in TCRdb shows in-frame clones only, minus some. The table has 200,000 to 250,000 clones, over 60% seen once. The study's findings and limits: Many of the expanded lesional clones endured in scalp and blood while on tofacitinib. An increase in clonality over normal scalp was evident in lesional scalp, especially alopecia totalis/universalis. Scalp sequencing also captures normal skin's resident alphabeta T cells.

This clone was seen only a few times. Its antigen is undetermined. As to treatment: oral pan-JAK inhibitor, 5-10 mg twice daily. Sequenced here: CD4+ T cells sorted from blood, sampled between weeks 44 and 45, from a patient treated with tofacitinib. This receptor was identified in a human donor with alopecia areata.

The CDR3 here is CAWGEAHEQYF. As DNA, the CDR3 is TGTGCCTGGGGGGAGGCTCACGAGCAGTACTTC. The chain joins TRBV30 to TRBJ2-7; tentative D call: TRBD2 (6 bases). Germline V lookup: CDR1 GTSNPN, CDR2 SVGIG (reference sequence). The germline V and J ends were trimmed by 5 bases and 5 bases, with 10 bases remaining between them. There are 11 residues in the CDR3.